This is a list of T cell receptor beta chains from one sample in a study of T cells in localized non-small cell lung cancer. Only in-frame clones appear in the TCRdb table, and some are missing; sequencing was by immunoSEQ multiplex PCR. Among around 78,000 clones listed, 88% were seen once. The sample in question was peripheral blood, obtained before any cancer treatment. These receptors all come from a woman aged 35-75 years with stage I squamous cell lung carcinoma. CDR3s include the opening cysteine and the closing phenylalanine or tryptophan. Fields, in order: V gene, clone size, J gene, D gene, CDR3 DNA, CDR3 protein. The D gene is left open where the match is weak. Only some rows state a clone size, as once, few, many or a class for expanded clones.

V gene: TRBV4-1; clone size: -; J gene: TRBJ1-6; D gene: TRBD1; CDR3 DNA: TGCGCCAGCAGCCCACAGGGGTTTGGGTCACCCCTCCACTTT; CDR3 protein: CASSPQGFGSPLHF
V gene: TRBV30; clone size: -; J gene: TRBJ1-2; D gene: -; CDR3 DNA: TGTGCCGGGAGGGGGGCCGGGGGCTATGGCTACACCTTC; CDR3 protein: CAGRGAGGYGYTF
V gene: TRBV19; clone size: once; J gene: TRBJ1-5; D gene: TRBD1; CDR3 DNA: TGTGCCAGTAGTATAATTATCGACAGGGGAGATCAGCCCCAGCATTTT; CDR3 protein: CASSIIIDRGDQPQHF
V gene: TRBV30; clone size: -; J gene: TRBJ2-5; D gene: -; CDR3 DNA: TGTGCCTGGAGGGCCTCAGGGGAGACCCAGTACTTC; CDR3 protein: CAWRASGETQYF
V gene: TRBV9; clone size: few; J gene: TRBJ2-4; D gene: TRBD2; CDR3 DNA: TGTGCCAGCAGCGGTCATCGGGGGGGAGCCAAAAACATTCAGTACTTC; CDR3 protein: CASSGHRGGAKNIQYF
V gene: TRBV4-1; clone size: -; J gene: TRBJ1-2; D gene: -; CDR3 DNA: TGCGCCAGCAGCCAAGATCCGGGAATGGAGGCCCTGGGTGGCTATGGCTACACCTTC; CDR3 protein: CASSQDPGMEALGGYGYTF
V gene: TRBV7-8; clone size: -; J gene: TRBJ1-5; D gene: -; CDR3 DNA: TGTGCCAGCAGCTTAGTCGTGTCGTGGGGATATAGCAATCAGCCCCAGCATTTT; CDR3 protein: CASSLVVSWGYSNQPQHF
V gene: TRBV7-9; clone size: -; J gene: TRBJ1-2; D gene: -; CDR3 DNA: TGTGCCAGCAGCTGGGAGGGGAGAGAGGGCTACACCTTC; CDR3 protein: CASSWEGREGYTF
V gene: TRBV9; clone size: few; J gene: TRBJ1-5; D gene: -; CDR3 DNA: TGTGCCAGCAGCGTAGGCGGCTACAATCAGCCCCAGCATTTT; CDR3 protein: CASSVGGYNQPQHF
V gene: TRBV5-5; clone size: -; J gene: TRBJ1-2; D gene: TRBD1; CDR3 DNA: TGTGCCAGCAGCTTGATCGTTAGGGGGACAGGGGGTGGCTACACCTTC; CDR3 protein: CASSLIVRGTGGGYTF
V gene: TRBV6-1; clone size: -; J gene: TRBJ2-7; D gene: -; CDR3 DNA: TGTGCCAGCAGTCCTAGCTACGAGCAGTACTTC; CDR3 protein: CASSPSYEQYF
V gene: TRBV18; clone size: -; J gene: TRBJ2-1; D gene: -; CDR3 DNA: TGTGCCAGCTCACCACCGGGCCTCTCCTACAATGAGCAGTTCTTC; CDR3 protein: CASSPPGLSYNEQFF